These 31 T cell receptor beta chains were sequenced from one sample in a study of T cells in Graves' hyperthyroidism and ophthalmopathy. Regions amplified from RNA transcripts were the TCR beta CDR3 regions. An initial round of RT-PCR targeting the TCR CDR3 relied on the HTBI primer set. MiXCR was run by TCRdb on the multiplex PCR reads, yielding one entry per CDR3 protein. The table records roughly 35,000 distinct CDR3 sequences, roughly half of them present only once. The sequencing sample was made of blood. The receptors stem from a middle-aged woman with Graves' ophthalmopathy.

This clonotype was observed at least ten times. CDR3 loop: CASSMSSGRGNEQFF. CDR3 nucleotide sequence: TGTGCCAGTAGTATGAGTAGCGGGAGGGGGAATGAGCAGTTCTTC. The V and J genes are TRBV19 and TRBJ2-1; 11 bases line up with TRBD2. The V gene's germline CDR1 is LNHDA and CDR2 SQIVND (reference sequence). Trimming cost V 3 bases and J 7 bases; bases outside gene matches: 5. CDR3 length equals 15 residues.

This clonotype is categorized as medium-sized. V is TRBV19 and J is TRBJ1-6, with 10 nucleotides matching TRBD1. Trimming cost V 4 bases and J 10 bases; bases outside gene matches: 13. The CDR3 runs 17 residues. Germline CDR1 is LNHDA and CDR2 is SQIVND (reference sequence). The CDR3 region has the DNA TGTGCCAGTAGTAGCGACTCCGGGACAGGGGCATACTCACCCCTCCACTTT. Its translation is CASSSDSGTGAYSPLHF.

This clonotype was detected ten times or more. The CDR3, as DNA: TGTGCCAGCAGTGAAATAGGGCAGGGCGACACTGAAGCTTTCTTT. Residues: CASSEIGQGDTEAFF. This chain connects TRBV2 to TRBJ1-1; TRBD1 is a possible D gene (5 bases). The CDR3 spans 15 residues. Deletions cut 2 bases from V and 3 bases from J, with 13 bases between. In germline, CDR1 is SNHLY, CDR2 FYNNEI.

The rearrangement uses TRBV7-8 and TRBJ1-5; D not certain. CDR1 and CDR2 (germline): SGHVS, FQNEAQ. The CDR3 spans 12 residues. V was clipped by 5 bases and J by 7 bases, with 9 bases between them. CDR3 loop: CASSPEGQPQHF. The CDR3 DNA reads TGTGCCAGCAGCCCCGAAGGGCAGCCCCAGCATTTT.

By sample share, this clonotype is medium-sized. V and J are TRBV6-4 and TRBJ1-6; D is possibly TRBD1 (5 bases). CDR1 is MRHNA, CDR2 SNTAGT, per germline. V lost 3 bases and J lost 5, with 5 bases in between. CDR3 length: 13 amino acids. In DNA form, the CDR3 reads TGTGCCAGCAGTGAAGGGGATAATTCACCCCTCCACTTT. This encodes CASSEGDNSPLHF.

This sequence joins TRBV10-1 and TRBJ1-1, with TRBD1 as a possible D gene (6 bases). The germline V and J ends were trimmed by 3 bases and 5 bases, with 13 bases remaining between them. CDR3 length equals 14 residues. The germline gives CDR1 WNHNN, CDR2 SYGVQD (reference sequence). CDR3 amino acids: CASSDQQGWTEAFF. In DNA form, the CDR3 reads TGCGCCAGCAGTGACCAACAGGGATGGACTGAAGCTTTCTTT.

This clonotype was recorded many times. The gene calls are TRBV5-1 and TRBJ1-1; tentative D call: TRBD1 (6 bases). CDR1 is SGHRS and CDR2 is YFSETQ in the germline V gene. V was trimmed by 3 bases and J by 3 bases, leaving 18 bases between them. The CDR3 runs to 16 residues. CDR3 residues: CASSSGAGTEDTEAFF. CDR3 coding DNA: TGCGCCAGCAGCTCAGGGGCAGGGACTGAGGACACTGAAGCTTTCTTT.

J is TRBJ1-2 and V is TRBV10-3; 7 bases align to TRBD1. This CDR3 spans 16 amino acids. Per the germline V gene, CDR1 is ENHRY and CDR2 is SYGVKD. After removal of 3 bases from V and 2 bases from J, the junction contained 9 bases not matched to a gene. The CDR3 protein is CAISESLLRGNYGYTF. CDR3 in DNA: TGTGCCATCAGTGAATCCCTGCTCAGGGGGAACTATGGCTACACCTTC.

This chain uses TRBV6-5 with TRBJ2-7; 10 bases map to TRBD2. The CDR3 consists of 17 residues. Germline V gene lookup returns CDR1 MNHEY and CDR2 SVGAGI. Unmatched junction bases numbered 8, after V lost 0 bases and J lost 3 bases. CDR3 loop: CASSYSRPASGSYEQYF. The DNA for the CDR3 is TGTGCCAGCAGTTACTCAAGGCCAGCTAGCGGGAGCTACGAGCAGTACTTC.

V and J are TRBV20-1 and TRBJ1-5, with 11 positions matching TRBD1. CDR3 size: 13 residues. The junction had 8 bases not matched to a gene; V was cut back by 6 bases and J by 10 bases. Germline CDR1 DFQATT, CDR2 SNEGSKA (reference sequence). Written as DNA, the CDR3 is TGCAGTGCCTGGACAGGGGGCCAATCACCCCAGCATTTT. Protein product: CSAWTGGQSPQHF.

V gene TRBV2 combines with J gene TRBJ1-5; tentative D call: TRBD1 (5 bases). The germline V gene has CDR1 SNHLY and CDR2 FYNNEI. Trimming removed 1 base from V and 6 bases from J, with 7 bases in between. The CDR3 is made up of 13 amino acids. The CDR3 sequence is CASSEETGQPQHF. The CDR3, as DNA: TGTGCCAGCAGTGAAGAAACAGGTCAGCCCCAGCATTTT.

About this clonotype itself: One end of the junction is discordant with germline, which a read error may explain. V usage is TRBV9 and J usage is TRBJ2-2; D may match TRBD1 or TRBD2 (6 bases each). The germline V gene encodes CDR1 SGDLS and CDR2 YYNGEE. This CDR3 has 15 amino acids. The CDR3 here is CASSVTSRGTGKLFF. The CDR3 DNA reads as TGTGCCAGCAGCGTAACTAGCAGGGGCACCGGGAAGCTGTTTTTT.

The rearrangement links TRBV20-1 to TRBJ2-3; D might be TRBD1 (5 bases). Trimming took off 3 bases at V and 3 bases at J, with 10 bases between the two ends. The length of the CDR3 is 13 residues. Germline CDR1 is DFQATT and CDR2 is SNEGSKA (reference sequence). CDR3 protein: CSASSQGTDTQYF. The DNA of the CDR3 is TGCAGTGCTAGTAGCCAGGGTACAGATACGCAGTATTTT.

This clonotype was picked up many times. The chain joins TRBV14 to TRBJ1-1; TRBD1 is a possible D gene (5 bases). Trimming shortened V by 8 bases and J by 5 bases, and 12 bases separated the two germline ends. CDR3 length: 12 amino acids. CDR1 and CDR2 (germline): SGHDN, FVKESK. The CDR3 loop reads CASGRQSTEAFF. For the CDR3, the DNA is TGTGCCAGCGGACGACAGTCTACTGAAGCTTTCTTT. The full variable domain, in which reference TRBV14 and TRBJ1-1 provide the parts outside the CDR3, is EAGVTQFPSHSVIEKGQTVTLRCDPISGHDNLYWYRRVMGKEIKFLLHFVKESKQDESGMPNNRFLAERTGGTYSTLKVQPAELEDSGVYFCASGRQSTEAFFGQGTRLTVV.

V gene TRBV10-3 combines with J gene TRBJ1-2; 7 bases are shared with TRBD1. The CDR3 totals 13 residues. The germline CDR1 and CDR2 sequences are ENHRY and SYGVKD. The junction had 6 bases not matched to a gene; V was cut back by 4 bases and J by 7 bases. Here the CDR3 reads CAISAGGRSGYTF. The DNA of the CDR3 is TGTGCCATCAGTGCAGGGGGGCGGTCTGGCTACACCTTC.

In nucleotides, the CDR3 is TGTGCCAGCAGCTTCAGGGGGCGGTTCGGGGAGCTGTTTTTT. Its translation: CASSFRGRFGELFF. J is TRBJ2-2 and V is TRBV7-8, with 8 nucleotides matching TRBD1. Trimming at V came to 3 bases and at J to 7 bases, leaving 4 bases not matched to a gene. This CDR3 has 14 residues. Germline V gene lookup returns CDR1 SGHVS and CDR2 FQNEAQ.

The rearrangement links TRBV10-3 to TRBJ2-3, with D perhaps assigned TRBD1 or TRBD2 (5 bases each). This CDR3 has 13 residues. V was pared by 6 bases and J by 11 bases, with 18 bases between. Per the germline V gene, CDR1 is ENHRY and CDR2 is SYGVKD. The CDR3 bases are TGTGCCATCAGCCAAACCCGGGACCGGGAGCAGTATTTT. Translated, it gives CAISQTRDREQYF.

The rearrangement uses TRBV9 and TRBJ2-5; either TRBD1 or TRBD2 may supply D (6 bases each). CDR3 size: 14 residues. Trimming cost V 3 bases and J 1 base, with 10 bases left between them. Germline CDR1 and CDR2: SGDLS and YYNGEE. The CDR3 DNA follows: TGTGCCAGCAGCGGAGGGGGGATCCAAGAGACCCAGTACTTC. Protein: CASSGGGIQETQYF.

This clonotype has at least ten counts. The chain joins TRBV4-1 to TRBJ2-1; D possibly corresponds to TRBD1 (6 bases). The germline V and J ends were trimmed by 6 bases and 6 bases, with 21 bases remaining between them. The CDR3 loop spans 16 amino acids. Germline CDR1 is MGHRA and CDR2 is YSYEKL. As DNA, the CDR3 is TGCGCCAGCAGTCCAGTATCGGACAGAGCCTTCAATGAGCAGTTCTTC. Translated: CASSPVSDRAFNEQFF.

The rearrangement links TRBV5-1 to TRBJ2-7, with a tentative D call TRBD1 (5 bases). V lost 1 base and J lost 3, with 14 bases in between. From germline, CDR1 is SGHRS and CDR2 YFSETQ. The CDR3 has 15 residues. CDR3 sequence reads: CASSLNQGTNYEQYF. The DNA for the CDR3 is TGCGCCAGCAGCTTGAATCAGGGCACTAACTACGAGCAGTACTTC.

This clonotype was seen repeatedly, ten times or more. The chain employs TRBV28 and TRBJ1-4; a weak D match, TRBD1 (5 bases). V lost 5 bases and J lost 16, with 14 bases in between. The CDR3 sequence is 11 residues long. Looked up from germline, CDR1 is MDHEN and CDR2 is SYDVKM. Here the CDR3 reads CASSSSGFAFF. DNA for the CDR3: TGTGCCAGCAGTAGCTCAGGGTTTGCGTTTTTT.

The chain links TRBV29-1 to TRBJ2-1; D unresolved. The germline V and J ends were trimmed by 7 bases and 5 bases, with 18 bases remaining between them. Germline values: CDR1 SQVTM, CDR2 ANQGSEA. This CDR3 is built from 14 residues. The CDR3 is CSAKAGPVNNEQFF. CDR3 nucleotide sequence: TGCAGCGCCAAAGCCGGGCCGGTCAACAATGAGCAGTTCTTC.

The CDR3 reads CATSEHGTSSYEQYF. The DNA for the CDR3 is TGTGCCACCAGTGAACACGGGACTAGCTCCTACGAGCAGTACTTC. The rearrangement uses TRBV24-1 and TRBJ2-7, with 8 positions matching TRBD2. This CDR3 region has 15 residues. Germline V gene lookup returns CDR1 KGHDR and CDR2 SFDVKD. Trimming removed 4 bases from V and 0 bases from J; junction bases left unmatched: 4.

The chain employs TRBV7-6 and TRBJ2-7, with D tentatively TRBD2 (5 bases). Germline V CDR1 and CDR2: SGHVS, FNYEAQ. Trimming cost V 1 base and J 4 bases, with 14 bases left between them. The CDR3 loop spans 15 amino acids. The CDR3 region has the DNA TGTGCCAGCAGCTTAGGGGAGACAATAGGGTACGAGCAGTACTTC. It codes for CASSLGETIGYEQYF.

The CDR3 sequence: CASSESTGGSYEQYF. The CDR3 coding sequence is TGCGCCAGCAGTGAGTCGACAGGGGGCTCCTACGAGCAGTACTTC. The chain carries TRBV10-1 and TRBJ2-7; 9 nucleotides align to TRBD1. Trimming took 0 bases from V and 0 from J; bases not matched to a gene: 0. From germline, CDR1 is WNHNN and CDR2 SYGVQD (reference sequence). The CDR3 loop spans 15 amino acids.

This clonotype was observed a handful of times. This clone may be a read error of a much larger clone one base away. The J gene is TRBJ2-5, the V gene TRBV12-3 or TRBV12-4; D might be TRBD2 (5 bases). The ends were cut back, 6 bases at V and 6 bases at J, with 20 bases in the middle. The CDR3 runs to 15 residues. The CDR3 DNA reads TGTGCCAGCAGCTTGATTACTAGTGACGATCAGACCCAGTACTTC. This sequence encodes CASSLITSDDQTQYF.

The CDR3 region has the DNA TGTGCCAGCAACCTTTTTAGCGGGAGGGCCCGACCGGAATATACGCAGTATTTT. It yields the protein CASNLFSGRARPEYTQYF. This rearrangement joins TRBV2 to TRBJ2-3, with 11 bases identical to TRBD2. Trimming at V came to 7 bases and at J to 7 bases, leaving 19 bases not matched to a gene. There are 18 residues in the CDR3. Looked up from germline, CDR1 is SNHLY and CDR2 is FYNNEI.

Many counts were recorded for this clonotype. The chain uses TRBV10-3 and TRBJ1-2; 8 nucleotides agree with TRBD1. The V and J ends lost 3 bases and 4 bases, in that order; junction bases with no gene match: 7. Germline V gene sequence: CDR1 ENHRY, CDR2 SYGVKD. The length of the CDR3 is 15 residues. As DNA, the CDR3 is TGTGCCATCAGTGAAAAGGACAGGGCCCCCTATGGCTACACCTTC. Protein product: CAISEKDRAPYGYTF.

This clonotype was seen at least ten times. The rearrangement uses TRBV6-1 and TRBJ1-2; TRBD1 is a possible D gene (5 bases). The CDR3 consists of 13 residues. Germline V gene sequence: CDR1 MNHNS, CDR2 SASEGT. Trimming stripped 5 bases from V and 3 bases from J, with 10 bases between. Here the CDR3 reads CASSPLGHYGYTF. The CDR3 region has the DNA TGTGCCAGCAGTCCATTGGGGCACTATGGCTACACCTTC.

This clonotype was recorded at least ten times. V gene TRBV12-3 or TRBV12-4 combines with J gene TRBJ2-4, with D hard to call. The CDR3 has 12 residues. With 6 bases removed from V and 5 bases from J, the gap between germline ends came to 8 bases. The CDR3: CASRQGENIQYF. For the CDR3, the DNA is TGTGCCAGCAGACAAGGAGAAAACATTCAGTACTTC.

In the case of this clonotype: Lacking the conserved final phenylalanine or tryptophan, this CDR3 likely reflects a read error. Because the CDR3's place on the DNA is in doubt, the DNA is left out and the CDR3 is given as listed by TCRdb. The rearrangement joins TRBV9 to TRBJ1-5; the table's D call, TRBD1, has no DNA check behind it. From its first to its last residue, the CDR3 has 14 amino acids. Germline V gene lookup returns CDR1 SGDLS and CDR2 YYNGEE. CDR3 sequence: CASSVGGQFQPPHS.